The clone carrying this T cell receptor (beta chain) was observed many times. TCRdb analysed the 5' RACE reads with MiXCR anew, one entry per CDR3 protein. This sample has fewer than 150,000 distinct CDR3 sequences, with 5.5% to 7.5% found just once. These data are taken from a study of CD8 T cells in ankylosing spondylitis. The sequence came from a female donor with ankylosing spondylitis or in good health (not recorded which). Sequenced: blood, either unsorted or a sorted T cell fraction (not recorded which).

The CDR3 nucleotides read TGCAGTGCCCCCCCCGTCCTGGGAATAGGTAGCAATCAGCCCCAGCATTTT. Protein: CSAPPVLGIGSNQPQHF. The chain recombines TRBV20-1 with TRBJ1-5; D uncertain. Germline CDR1 is DFQATT and CDR2 is SNEGSKA (reference sequence). The V gene lost 6 bases and the J gene lost 0 bases, with 21 bases spanning the gap. This CDR3 is 17 amino acids long.